The clone carrying this TCR beta chain was observed a few times. The antigen remains unidentified. The data stem from a study of beta chain features in type 1 diabetes. Study-wide results and limits: Among all four CD4+ subsets, Type 1 diabetes patients had TCRB CDR3s that were moderately but significantly shorter. Across patients, naive, central memory and Treg TCRB repertoires exhibited apparently greater similarity than was observed across healthy donors. It was not settled here whether HLA type affects TCRB rearrangement.

All of the isolated RNA was reverse transcribed, so expressed TCRB transcripts were sequenced. Sequenced by immunoSEQ multiplex PCR; TCRdb stores in-frame clones only, minus some. Of 350,000 to 400,000 clones listed, roughly 16% were seen once; the top ten hold about 0.02%. CDR1 is SQVTM, CDR2 ANQGSEA, per germline. Trimming at V came to 7 bases and at J to 6 bases, leaving 10 bases not matched to a gene. The CDR3 totals 13 residues. The sequencing input was naive CD4+ T cells from blood. This clonotype was obtained from a woman younger than 35 in good health. The rearrangement uses TRBV29-1 and TRBJ2-7, with 9 bases matching TRBD1. CDR3 region: CSGATGTGTEQYF. The CDR3 bases are TGCAGCGGGGCGACCGGGACAGGGACCGAGCAGTACTTC.